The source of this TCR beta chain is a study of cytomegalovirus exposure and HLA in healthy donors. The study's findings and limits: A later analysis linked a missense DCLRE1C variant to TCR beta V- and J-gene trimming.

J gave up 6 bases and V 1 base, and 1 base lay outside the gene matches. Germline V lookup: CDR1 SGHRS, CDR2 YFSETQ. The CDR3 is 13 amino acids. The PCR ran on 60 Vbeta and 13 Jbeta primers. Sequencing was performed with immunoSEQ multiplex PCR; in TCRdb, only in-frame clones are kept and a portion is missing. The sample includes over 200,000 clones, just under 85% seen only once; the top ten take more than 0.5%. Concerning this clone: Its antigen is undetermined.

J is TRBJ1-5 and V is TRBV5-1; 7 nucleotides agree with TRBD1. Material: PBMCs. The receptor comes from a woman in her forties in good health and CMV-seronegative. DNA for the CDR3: TGCGCCAGCAGCTTGTCAGGGGGTCAGCCCCAGCATTTT. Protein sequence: CASSLSGGQPQHF.